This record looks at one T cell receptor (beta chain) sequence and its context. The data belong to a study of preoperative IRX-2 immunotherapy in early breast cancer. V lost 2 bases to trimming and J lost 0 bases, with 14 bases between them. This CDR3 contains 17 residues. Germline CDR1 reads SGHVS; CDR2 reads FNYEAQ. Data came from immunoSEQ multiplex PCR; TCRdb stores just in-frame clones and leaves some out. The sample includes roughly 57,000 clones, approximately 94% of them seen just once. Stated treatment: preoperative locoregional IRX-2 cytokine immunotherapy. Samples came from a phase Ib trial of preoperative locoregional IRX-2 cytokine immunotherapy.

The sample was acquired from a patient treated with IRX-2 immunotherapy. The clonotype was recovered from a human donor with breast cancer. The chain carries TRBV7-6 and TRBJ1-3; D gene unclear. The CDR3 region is CASSLLGVRGSGNTIYF. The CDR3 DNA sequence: TGTGCCAGCAGCTTACTGGGCGTTCGGGGCTCTGGAAACACCATATATTTT.